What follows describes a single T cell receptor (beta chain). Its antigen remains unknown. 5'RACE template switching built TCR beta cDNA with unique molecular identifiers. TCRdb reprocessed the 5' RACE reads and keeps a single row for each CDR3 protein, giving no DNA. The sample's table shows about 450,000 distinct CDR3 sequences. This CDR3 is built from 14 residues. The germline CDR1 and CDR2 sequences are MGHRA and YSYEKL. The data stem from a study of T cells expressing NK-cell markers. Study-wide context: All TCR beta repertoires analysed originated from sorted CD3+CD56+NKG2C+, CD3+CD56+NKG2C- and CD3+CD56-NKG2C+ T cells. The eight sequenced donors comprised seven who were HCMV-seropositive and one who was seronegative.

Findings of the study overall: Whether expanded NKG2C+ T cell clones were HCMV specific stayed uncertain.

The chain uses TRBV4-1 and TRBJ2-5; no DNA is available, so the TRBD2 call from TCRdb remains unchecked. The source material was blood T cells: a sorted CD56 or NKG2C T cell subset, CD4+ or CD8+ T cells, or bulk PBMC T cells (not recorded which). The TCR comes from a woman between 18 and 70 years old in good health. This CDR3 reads CASSQRVREETQYF.